A selection of T cell receptor beta chains follows, all from one sample in a study of T-cell reconstitution after alpha-beta-depleted transplantation in children. TCRdb fed the PCR reads into MiXCR, producing one record per CDR3 protein. The table has a few hundred thousand distinct CDR3 sequences, approximately 10% seen once; the top ten hold approximately 2.3%. The source material was PBMCs from the stem cell graft donor, sampled from the stem cell graft. The receptors derive from a human donor who donated a stem cell graft to a child with acute lymphoblastic leukemia. Both conserved end residues are part of each CDR3. The D gene is left open where the match is weak. Clone size, where shown, is once, few, many, or a class for clones that have expanded.

>TRBV29-1|TRBJ2-4|NA|TRBD1
TGCAGCGCTGCCGGGACAGATGAAAACATTCAGTACTTC
CSAAGTDENIQYF
>TRBV2|TRBJ2-1|few|NA
TGTGCCAGCAAAACTCGAGAATATTCCTACAATGAGCAGTTCTTC
CASKTREYSYNEQFF
>TRBV20-1|TRBJ2-5|NA|TRBD1
TGCAGTGCCTATAGGGACAGCCAAGAGACCCAGTACTTC
CSAYRDSQETQYF
>TRBV29-1|TRBJ2-5|few|NA
TGCAGCGCCCAGAAGGGACCCAACTGGGCCCAGTACTTC
CSAQKGPNWAQYF
>TRBV6-2/TRBV6-3|TRBJ2-1|NA|TRBD2
TGTGCCAGCAGTTCGGCGGGGGGGACAACCTACAATGAGCAGTTCTTC
CASSSAGGTTYNEQFF
>TRBV7-9|TRBJ2-3|NA|TRBD2
TGTGCCAGCACCTTCGGACTAGCGGGGAAAGCAGATACGCAGTATTTT
CASTFGLAGKADTQYF
>TRBV18|TRBJ2-1|NA|NA
TGTGCCAGCTCACAACAAATACGGTCCAATGAGCAGTTCTTC
CASSQQIRSNEQFF
>TRBV2|TRBJ1-2|NA|TRBD1
TGTGCCAGCACTCCGTTTGACAGGGCTTATGGCTACACCTTC
CASTPFDRAYGYTF
>TRBV7-9|TRBJ1-1|NA|NA
TGTGCCAGCAGCCGAACAAACTCCCCGGGCGCTGAAGCTTTCTTT
CASSRTNSPGAEAFF
>TRBV27|TRBJ2-1|NA|NA
TGTGCCAGCAGTCCCCATTGGGGGACAACCTACAATGAGCAGTTCTTC
CASSPHWGTTYNEQFF
>TRBV9|TRBJ2-5|few|TRBD1
TGTGCCAGCAGCGTAGCCGGGACAGGGGGCTCCCAGTACTTC
CASSVAGTGGSQYF
>TRBV27|TRBJ2-7|few|NA
TGTGCCAGCAACTCAGGGGGGGCCTCCTACGAGCAGTACTTC
CASNSGGASYEQYF
>TRBV11-2|TRBJ2-5|few|NA
TGTGCCAGCAGCCCGGTCCACCAAGAGACCCAGTACTTC
CASSPVHQETQYF
>TRBV27|TRBJ2-1|few|NA
TGTGCCAGCAGGAGCGGAGGCTACAATGAGCAGTTCTTC
CASRSGGYNEQFF
>TRBV7-8|TRBJ2-1|many|TRBD1
TGTGCCAGCAGCTTCCCCCGGACAGGAAGCTCCTACAATGAGCAGTTCTTC
CASSFPRTGSSYNEQFF
>TRBV9|TRBJ2-7|once|NA
TGTGCCAGTCGACGAGGCCTTGAGGAGTGGGAGCAGTACTTC
CASRRGLEEWEQYF
>TRBV4-1|TRBJ2-1|few|TRBD1
TGCGCCAGCAGCCAAGATCACCGGACAGGGGTCAATGAGCAGTTCTTC
CASSQDHRTGVNEQFF
>TRBV5-6|TRBJ2-5|NA|NA
TGTGCCAGCAGCTTGAATAATAGGCGGGACACCAGCTTC
CASSLNNRRDTSF
>TRBV11-1|TRBJ2-7|NA|TRBD1
TGTGCCAGCAGCTCAGGGACAGGCCCGAGTTCAACCTACGAGCAGTACTTC
CASSSGTGPSSTYEQYF
>TRBV7-2|TRBJ2-7|NA|NA
TGTGCCAGCAGCGGAGACAGGTACTCCTACGAGCAGTACTTC
CASSGDRYSYEQYF
>TRBV4-3|TRBJ2-7|many|TRBD2
TGCGCCAGCAGCCCTTTCGTAGCGGGAGATTTCTACGAGCAGTACTTC
CASSPFVAGDFYEQYF
>TRBV12-3/TRBV12-4|TRBJ2-1|few|NA
TGTGCCAGCAGGGCCGGGAGAGGGGTAGCTGAGCAGTTCTTC
CASRAGRGVAEQFF
>TRBV7-9|TRBJ2-7|many|TRBD2
TGTGCCAGCAGCCCACCCCGGGCTAGCGGCACCTACGAGCAGTACTTC
CASSPPRASGTYEQYF
>TRBV24-1|TRBJ2-1|few|NA
TGTGCCACCATTTGTAGCGGACACAATGAGCAGTTCTTC
CATICSGHNEQFF
>TRBV20-1|TRBJ2-7|many|TRBD2
TGCAGTGCTAGGTTCACCGGGACTAGCATCCACGAGCAGTACTTC
CSARFTGTSIHEQYF
>TRBV7-8|TRBJ2-1|few|NA
TGTGCCAGCAGCTTACTTTGGGGCCCCAATGAGCAGTTCTTC
CASSLLWGPNEQFF
>TRBV6-1|TRBJ1-1|NA|TRBD1
TGTGCCAGCAGCAGGGGGACAGGAGGCGACAAAGCTTTCTTT
CASSRGTGGDKAFF
>TRBV12-3/TRBV12-4|TRBJ2-7|NA|NA
TGTGCCAGCAGTTTGATGGTGACCCACTACGAGCAGTACTTC
CASSLMVTHYEQYF
>TRBV27|TRBJ2-1|NA|NA
TGTGCCAGCTCTCCCGGACCTTCGAACCGGGCTGAGCAGTTCTTC
CASSPGPSNRAEQFF
>TRBV6-2/TRBV6-3|TRBJ2-7|NA|NA
TGTGCCAGCAGTTACCGACAGGATAATTACCGCTACGAGCAGTACTTC
CASSYRQDNYRYEQYF
>TRBV5-1|TRBJ1-4|few|NA
TGCGCCAGCAGTTGGGAGGGGGAAAAACTGTTTTTT
CASSWEGEKLFF
>TRBV7-9|TRBJ1-2|few|NA
TGTGCCAGCAGCCTTTCATGGGCAGGGGAAAACTATGGCTACACCTTC
CASSLSWAGENYGYTF
>TRBV6-5|TRBJ1-6|NA|NA
TGTGCCAGCAGCCGAGGAACTTCTAGCTCCTATAATTCACCCCTCCACTTT
CASSRGTSSSYNSPLHF
>TRBV4-1|TRBJ2-7|few|NA
TGCGCCAGCAGCCAATCAATGGCGGGATCGGACGGCGAGCAGTACTTC
CASSQSMAGSDGEQYF
>TRBV6-5|TRBJ2-3|few|NA
TGTGCCAGCAGTTTTGATAGCGGCCTCACAGATACGCAGTATTTT
CASSFDSGLTDTQYF
>TRBV7-2|TRBJ2-3|few|TRBD1
TGTGCCAGCACCCCGACAGGGGGGTCAGATACGCAGTATTTT
CASTPTGGSDTQYF
>TRBV7-2|TRBJ2-7|NA|NA
TGTGCCAGCAGCTTAACAGGGTTATCCCCCTACGAGCAGTACTTC
CASSLTGLSPYEQYF
>TRBV18|TRBJ2-5|few|NA
TGTGCCAGCTCACCATTCGTGGTCACCCAAGAGACCCAGTACTTC
CASSPFVVTQETQYF
>TRBV7-2|TRBJ2-3|many|TRBD1
TGTGCCAGCAGCAAGCCGGGACAGGGGGCCGTAGATACGCAGTATTTT
CASSKPGQGAVDTQYF
>TRBV4-3|TRBJ2-3|NA|TRBD1
TGCGCCAGCAGCCAAGAGGCCGCGGGACAGGGGACTGATACGCAGTATTTT
CASSQEAAGQGTDTQYF
>TRBV4-1|TRBJ1-5|NA|TRBD1
TGCGCCAGCAGCCAAGAATGGACAGGGGACAGCAATCAGCCCCAGCATTTT
CASSQEWTGDSNQPQHF